A selection of T cell receptor beta chains follows, all from one sample in a study of early T cells in non-severe SARS-CoV-2 infection. TCRdb recomputed calls from the 5' RACE reads with MiXCR, one row per CDR3 protein. The repertoire holds 80,000 or so distinct CDR3 sequences, with about an eighth as singletons. Sample: whole blood. The receptors shown here come from an adult who was a healthcare worker with PCR-confirmed SARS-CoV-2 infection or an uninfected control (not recorded which). The CDR3 runs from the conserved cysteine through the conserved F or W. D genes are given only for firm matches. Not every row has a clone size; where given, it reads once, few, many or a size class.

d_call j_call clone_size v_call cdr3_nt cdr3_aa
- TRBJ2-7 few TRBV15 TGTGCCACCAGCCCAGGGGACTCCTTTCGGGAGCAGTACTTC CATSPGDSFREQYF
- TRBJ2-3 few TRBV7-9 TGTGCCAGCATCCCCCTTGGTACGCAGTATTTT CASIPLGTQYF
- TRBJ2-7 - TRBV29-1 TGCAGCGTCGGAAGTACAAGATACGAGCAGTACTTC CSVGSTRYEQYF
TRBD1 TRBJ1-4 - TRBV9 TGTGCCAGCAGCGTGTCGGGACAGCCTAATGAAAAACTGTTTTTT CASSVSGQPNEKLFF
TRBD2 TRBJ2-3 - TRBV29-1 TGCAGCGTGACCATGATGCGGGAGACGGGGGATACGCAGTATTTT CSVTMMRETGDTQYF
TRBD2 TRBJ2-1 few TRBV6-5 TGTGCCAGCATGCCTCTACAAAGTCTAGCGGGAGGGCCCTCGTTAAATGAGCAGTTCTTC CASMPLQSLAGGPSLNEQFF
- TRBJ1-3 many TRBV7-9 TGTGCCAGCAGCTTAAAGCGGACAAGACTCGGCACCATATATTTT CASSLKRTRLGTIYF
TRBD1 TRBJ2-1 few TRBV6-4 TGTGCCAGCAGTGAAAAGTCGGGACAGGGTTCCAATGAGCAGTTCTTC CASSEKSGQGSNEQFF
- TRBJ2-3 - TRBV7-6 TGTGCCAGCAGCCCTGGTTCGGGCCGGGGTGAAGATACGCAGTATTTT CASSPGSGRGEDTQYF
- TRBJ2-7 few TRBV3-1 TGTGCCAGCAGCCAACTCATAGGGGATAAGTACTTC CASSQLIGDKYF
TRBD2 TRBJ2-3 many TRBV20-1 TGCAGTGCTAGAGGAACAGCGGGGGGGCCCGATACGCAGTATTTT CSARGTAGGPDTQYF
- TRBJ2-7 many TRBV3-1 TGTGCCAGCAGCCAGGGGTTCGCCTACGAGCAGTACTTC CASSQGFAYEQYF
- TRBJ2-1 few TRBV20-1 TGCAGTGCCCCTAGGCAAGCCTGGGAGCAGTTCTTC CSAPRQAWEQFF
TRBD1 TRBJ2-1 few TRBV2 TGTGCCAGCTCCGGACAGGCCGCCTACAATGAGCAGTTCTTC CASSGQAAYNEQFF
- TRBJ2-5 many TRBV18 TGTGCCAGCTCCCAACAGCCGGGGGGCGGTGAGACCCAGTACTTC CASSQQPGGGETQYF
TRBD2 TRBJ2-5 - TRBV29-1 TGCAGCGTGGTGAACCCGGGACTAGCCCCCCAGTACTTC CSVVNPGLAPQYF
- TRBJ2-1 few TRBV10-2 TGCGCCAGCAGTGATGTCCTAGCGATGTACAATGAGCAGTTCTTC CASSDVLAMYNEQFF
- TRBJ1-3 - TRBV29-1 TGCAGCGTGGAGGATCGTGCTGGAAACACCATATATTTT CSVEDRAGNTIYF
- TRBJ2-1 few TRBV19 TGTGCCAGTAGTATGGGTGTGTATGAGCAGTTCTTC CASSMGVYEQFF
TRBD1 TRBJ2-1 - TRBV11-2 TGTGCCAGCAGGGGGAGGACAGGGGACCATGAGCAGTTCTTC CASRGRTGDHEQFF
- TRBJ2-7 - TRBV19 TGTGCCACCGCGGACGTTCCCCTTTACGAGCAGTACTTC CATADVPLYEQYF
- TRBJ2-7 many TRBV29-1 TGCAGCGTTGAAGAGTGGCAGGGAAACGGCTACGAGCAGTACTTC CSVEEWQGNGYEQYF
- TRBJ2-2 many TRBV2 TGTGCCAGCAGTGAAGCGGGGCAAAGAGTCGGGGAGCTTTTTTTT CASSEAGQRVGELFF
- TRBJ2-1 - TRBV5-6 TGTGCCAGCAGCTTGGGCCGCCGCCTCAACAATGAGCAGTTCTTC CASSLGRRLNNEQFF
- TRBJ2-7 many TRBV6-6 TGTGCCAGCAGTTACACCGCGGGCAGGGTCTCCGAGCAGTACTTC CASSYTAGRVSEQYF
- TRBJ1-2 few TRBV10-3 TGTGCCATCAGTGTTTCTAACTATGGCTACACCTTC CAISVSNYGYTF
TRBD1 TRBJ2-5 many TRBV3-1 TGTGCCAGCAGCTCCTACAGGGGGACTCAAGAGACCCAGTACTTC CASSSYRGTQETQYF
- TRBJ2-5 many TRBV7-9 TGTGCCAGCAGCCACGAAACTAGAACAGGGACCCAGTACTTC CASSHETRTGTQYF
- TRBJ2-7 - TRBV20-1 TGCAGTGTCCCTGCTAGCGCATCCTACGAGCAGTACTTC CSVPASASYEQYF